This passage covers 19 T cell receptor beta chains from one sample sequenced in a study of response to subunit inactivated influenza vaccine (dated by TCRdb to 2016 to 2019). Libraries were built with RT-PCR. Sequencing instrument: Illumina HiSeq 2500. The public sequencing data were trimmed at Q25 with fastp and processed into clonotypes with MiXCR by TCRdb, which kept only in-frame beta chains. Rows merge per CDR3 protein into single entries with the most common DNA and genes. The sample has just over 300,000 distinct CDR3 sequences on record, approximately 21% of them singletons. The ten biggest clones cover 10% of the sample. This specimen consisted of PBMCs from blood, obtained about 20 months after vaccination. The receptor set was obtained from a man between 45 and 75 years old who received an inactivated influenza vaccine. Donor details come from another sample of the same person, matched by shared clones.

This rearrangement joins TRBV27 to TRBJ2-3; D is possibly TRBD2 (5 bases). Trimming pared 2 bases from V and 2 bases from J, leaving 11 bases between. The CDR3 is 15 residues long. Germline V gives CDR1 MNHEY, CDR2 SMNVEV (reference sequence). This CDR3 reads CASSLVGLLTDTQYF. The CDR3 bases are TGTGCCAGCAGTTTAGTAGGACTGCTCACAGATACGCAGTATTTT.

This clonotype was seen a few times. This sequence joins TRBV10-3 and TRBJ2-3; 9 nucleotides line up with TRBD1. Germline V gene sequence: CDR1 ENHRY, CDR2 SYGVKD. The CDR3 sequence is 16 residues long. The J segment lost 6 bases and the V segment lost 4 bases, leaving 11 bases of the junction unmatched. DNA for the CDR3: TGTGCCATCAGTGCTGGCGTGACAGGGGGTATGGATACGCAGTATTTT. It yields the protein CAISAGVTGGMDTQYF.

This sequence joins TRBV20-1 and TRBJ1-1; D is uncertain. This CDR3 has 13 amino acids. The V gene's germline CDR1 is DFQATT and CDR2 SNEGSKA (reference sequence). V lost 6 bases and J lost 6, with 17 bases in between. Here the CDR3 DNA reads TGCAGTGCCGCCGCCGCCCCTGACCCTGAAGCTTTCTTT. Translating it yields CSAAAAPDPEAFF.

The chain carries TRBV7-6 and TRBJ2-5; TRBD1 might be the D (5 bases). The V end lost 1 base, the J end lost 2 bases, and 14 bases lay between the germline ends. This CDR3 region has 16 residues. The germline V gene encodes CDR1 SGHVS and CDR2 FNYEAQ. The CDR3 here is CASSLGPRALQETQYF. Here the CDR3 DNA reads TGTGCCAGCAGCTTAGGCCCCAGGGCCCTTCAAGAGACCCAGTACTTC. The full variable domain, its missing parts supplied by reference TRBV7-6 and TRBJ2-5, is GAGVSQSPRYKVTKRGQDVALRCDPISGHVSLYWYRQALGQGPEFLTYFNYEAQQDKSGLPNDRFSAERPEGSISTLTIQRTEQRDSAMYRCASSLGPRALQETQYFGPGTRLLVL.

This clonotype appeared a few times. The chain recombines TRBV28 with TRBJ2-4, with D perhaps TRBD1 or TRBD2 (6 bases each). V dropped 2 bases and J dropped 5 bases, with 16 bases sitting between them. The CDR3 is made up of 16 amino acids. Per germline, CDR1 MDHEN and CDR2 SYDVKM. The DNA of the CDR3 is TGTGCCAGCAGTTTAGGGGGCTCCGGGGGCCAAAACATTCAGTACTTC. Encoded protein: CASSLGGSGGQNIQYF.

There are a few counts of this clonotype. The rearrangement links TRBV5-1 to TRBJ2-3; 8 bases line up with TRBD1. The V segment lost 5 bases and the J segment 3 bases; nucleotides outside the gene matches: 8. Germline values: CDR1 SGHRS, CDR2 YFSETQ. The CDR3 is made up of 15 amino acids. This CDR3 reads CASRLDRAGTDTQYF. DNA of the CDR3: TGCGCCAGCAGACTGGACAGGGCGGGAACAGATACGCAGTATTTT.

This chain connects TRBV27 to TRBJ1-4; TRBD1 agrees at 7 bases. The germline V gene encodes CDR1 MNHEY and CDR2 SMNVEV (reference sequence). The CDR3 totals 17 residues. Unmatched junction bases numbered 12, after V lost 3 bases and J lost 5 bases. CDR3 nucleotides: TGTGCCAGCAGTTTCCTGGATCCCGGGACAGAAAATGAAAAACTGTTTTTT. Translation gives CASSFLDPGTENEKLFF.

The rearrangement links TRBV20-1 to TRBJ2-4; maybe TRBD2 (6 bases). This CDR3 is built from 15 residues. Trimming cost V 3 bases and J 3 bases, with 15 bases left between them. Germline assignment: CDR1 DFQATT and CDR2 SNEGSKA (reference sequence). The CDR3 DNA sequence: TGCAGTGCTAGGCCCGGAGCGGAGGGCAAAAACATTCAGTACTTC. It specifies CSARPGAEGKNIQYF.

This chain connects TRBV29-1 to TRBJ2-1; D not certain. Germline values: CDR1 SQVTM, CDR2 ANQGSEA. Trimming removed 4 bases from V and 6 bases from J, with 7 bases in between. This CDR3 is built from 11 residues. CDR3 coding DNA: TGCAGCGTTGCCGGGTCCAATGAGCAGTTCTTC. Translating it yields CSVAGSNEQFF.

CDR3 protein: CASSPTTSGTDTQYF. CDR3 sequence (DNA): TGCGCCAGCAGCCCCACGACTAGCGGCACAGATACGCAGTATTTT. The chain is built from TRBV5-1 and TRBJ2-3, with 8 bases aligning to TRBD2. This CDR3 region has 15 residues. V trimming: 4 bases; J trimming: 1 base; junction bases outside the gene matches: 5. Per germline, CDR1 SGHRS and CDR2 YFSETQ.

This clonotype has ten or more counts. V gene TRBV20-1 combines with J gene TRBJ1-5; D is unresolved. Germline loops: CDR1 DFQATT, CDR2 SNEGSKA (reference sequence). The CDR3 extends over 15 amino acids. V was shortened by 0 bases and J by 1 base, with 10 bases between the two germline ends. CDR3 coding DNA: TGCAGTGCTAGAGATGGGAGCCTGAGCAATCAGCCCCAGCATTTT. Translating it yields CSARDGSLSNQPQHF.

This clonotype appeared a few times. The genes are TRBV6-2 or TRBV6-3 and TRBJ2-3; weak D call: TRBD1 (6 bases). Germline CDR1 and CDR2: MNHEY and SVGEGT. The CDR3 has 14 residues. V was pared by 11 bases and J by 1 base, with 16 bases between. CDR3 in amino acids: CARARDTRTDTQYF. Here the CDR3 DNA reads TGTGCCCGTGCGAGGGACACCCGCACAGATACGCAGTATTTT.

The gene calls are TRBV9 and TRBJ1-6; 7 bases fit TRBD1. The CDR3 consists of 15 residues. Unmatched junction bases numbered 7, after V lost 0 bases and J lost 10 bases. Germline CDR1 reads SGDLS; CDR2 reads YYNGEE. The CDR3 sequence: CASSVGSQGESPLHF. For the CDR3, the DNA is TGTGCCAGCAGCGTAGGGAGCCAGGGGGAGTCACCCCTCCACTTT.

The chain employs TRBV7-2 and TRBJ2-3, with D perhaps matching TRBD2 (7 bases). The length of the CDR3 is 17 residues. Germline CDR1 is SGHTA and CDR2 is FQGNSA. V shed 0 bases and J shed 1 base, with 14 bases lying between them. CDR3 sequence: CASSLAWGGLGTDTQYF. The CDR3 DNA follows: TGTGCCAGCAGCTTAGCGTGGGGGGGGCTGGGCACAGATACGCAGTATTTT.

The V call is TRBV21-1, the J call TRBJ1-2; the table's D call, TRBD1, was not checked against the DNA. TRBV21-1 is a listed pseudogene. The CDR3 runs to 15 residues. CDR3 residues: CASSIRPRDSYGYTF. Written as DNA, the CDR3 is TGTGCCAGCAGCATTCGACCCCGGGACAGCTATGGCTACACCTTC.

As DNA, the CDR3 is TGCGCCAGCAGCCAAGATGACCGGTTAGCCAAAAACATTCAGTACTTC. It translates to CASSQDDRLAKNIQYF. V gene TRBV4-3 combines with J gene TRBJ2-4; D is unresolved. The CDR3 consists of 16 residues. V gave up 0 bases and J gave up 0 bases, with 9 bases separating them. Looked up from germline, CDR1 is LGHNA and CDR2 is YSLEER.

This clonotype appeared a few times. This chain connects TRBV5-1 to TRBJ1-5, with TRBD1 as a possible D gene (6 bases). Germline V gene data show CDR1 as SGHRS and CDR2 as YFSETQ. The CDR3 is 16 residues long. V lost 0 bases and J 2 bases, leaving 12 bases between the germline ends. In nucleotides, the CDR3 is TGCGCCAGCAGCTTGGAACCGGGACATGGCAATCAGCCCCAGCATTTT. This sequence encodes CASSLEPGHGNQPQHF.

The DNA of the CDR3 is TGCAGTGCTAGCGCTAGCGAGTACAATGAGCAGTTCTTC. This encodes CSASASEYNEQFF. The chain has TRBV20-1 and TRBJ2-1, with D possibly TRBD2 on 6 matching bases. Germline lookup yields CDR1 DFQATT and CDR2 SNEGSKA (reference sequence). This CDR3 spans 13 amino acids. Trimming cost V 3 bases and J 4 bases, with 10 bases left between them.

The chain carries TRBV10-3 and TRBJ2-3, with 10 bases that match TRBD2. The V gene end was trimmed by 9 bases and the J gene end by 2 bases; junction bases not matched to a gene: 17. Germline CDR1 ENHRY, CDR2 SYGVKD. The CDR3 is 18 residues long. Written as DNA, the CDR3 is TGTGCCATGAGCCCTAGCGGGAGAGCCAGAGCCGACACAGATACGCAGTATTTT. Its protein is CAMSPSGRARADTDTQYF.